This T cell receptor beta chain emerged from a study of cytomegalovirus exposure and HLA in healthy donors. Study background: There were some 120 million unique TCR beta sequences, drawn from 200 million or so T cells, in an earlier analysis.

Germline loops: CDR1 DFQATT, CDR2 SNEGSKA (reference sequence). V dropped 5 bases and J dropped 8 bases, with 10 bases sitting between them. The CDR3 runs 11 residues. The primer mix had 60 Vbeta and 13 Jbeta primers. Clones were read by immunoSEQ multiplex PCR, and TCRdb kept only the in-frame ones, dropping some. The sample holds about 110,000 clones, 60% to 85% seen once. The V call is TRBV20-1, the J call TRBJ2-1; tentatively, D is TRBD2 (5 bases). The sequenced sample consisted of PBMCs. This clonotype was sampled from a woman under 40 in good health and CMV-seronegative. The CDR3 nucleotides read TGCAGTGCTCCGACTACCCATGAGCAGTTCTTC. Encoded protein: CSAPTTHEQFF.